This T cell receptor (beta chain) was obtained from a study of shared clonotypes between healthy human individuals. CD8 cells classed as naive were CD45RO-negative and positively selected for CCR7, excluding terminally differentiated effector memory CD45RA+ cells. The study enrolled healthy HIV-negative adults without recent acute infections or vaccinations as donors. The CDR3 is 13 residues long. Germline loops: CDR1 SSHAT, CDR2 FNYEAQ (reference sequence). V was shortened by 3 bases and J by 6 bases, with 10 bases between the two germline ends. The table came from immunoSEQ multiplex PCR; TCRdb's copy has only in-frame clones and leaves some out. The table lists under 1 million clones, approximately 92% of them singletons.

The clonotype comes from a man younger than 40 in good health. Sample: naive CD8+ T cells sorted from blood. The V call is TRBV7-7, the J call TRBJ2-3, with D hard to call. The CDR3 DNA reads TGTGCCAGCAGCTTTCCCCGATGGGATACGCAGTATTTT. Its protein product is CASSFPRWDTQYF.